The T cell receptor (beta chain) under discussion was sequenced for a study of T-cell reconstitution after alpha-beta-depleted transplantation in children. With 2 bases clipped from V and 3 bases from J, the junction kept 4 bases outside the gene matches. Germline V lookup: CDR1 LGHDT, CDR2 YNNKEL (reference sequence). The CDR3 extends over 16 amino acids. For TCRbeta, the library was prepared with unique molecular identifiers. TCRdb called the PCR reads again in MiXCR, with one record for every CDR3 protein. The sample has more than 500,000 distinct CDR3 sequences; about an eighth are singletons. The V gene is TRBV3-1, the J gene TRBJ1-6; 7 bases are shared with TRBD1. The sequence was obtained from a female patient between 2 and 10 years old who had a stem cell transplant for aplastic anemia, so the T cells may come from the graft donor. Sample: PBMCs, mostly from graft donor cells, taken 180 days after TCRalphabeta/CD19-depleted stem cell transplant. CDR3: CASSQYGTDYNSPLHF. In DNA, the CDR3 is TGTGCCAGCAGCCAATATGGGACAGACTATAATTCACCCCTCCACTTT.